The source of this T cell receptor beta chain is a study of blood T cells in healthy people across ages. Next came a second PCR, run for 7 to 11 cycles, which used a sample-barcoded 5' primer along with a J-beta primer mix. TCRdb processed the 5' RACE reads anew with MiXCR; each CDR3 protein has one entry. The sample carries fewer than 800,000 distinct CDR3 sequences, about 30% recorded once. Points from the study as a whole: PBMCs were not sorted, which prevented a conclusive comparison of naive versus antigen-experienced cells. Greater diversity and more naive CD4+ cells were seen in long-lived donors than in aged donors.

As concerns this clonotype: What it binds is not known. This could be a read error, since a much larger clone is one nucleotide away.

What was sequenced was blood. This TCR was recovered from a woman of 80 years or more in good health.

As DNA, the CDR3 is TGTGCCAGCAGCCCGGAGACAGGCGCCCGTGAGACCCAGTTCTTC. It specifies CASSPETGARETQFF. This chain joins TRBV7-2 and TRBJ2-1, with a tentative D call TRBD1 (6 bases). This CDR3 region has 15 residues. The ends were cut back, 5 bases at V and 13 bases at J, with 24 bases in the middle. Per germline, CDR1 SGHTA and CDR2 FQGNSA.